The entry that follows covers one T cell receptor (beta chain) sequence. The V and J ends lost 5 bases and 10 bases, in that order; junction bases with no gene match: 3. The CDR3 loop spans 11 amino acids. Germline values: CDR1 MNHNS, CDR2 SASEGT. These data belong to a study of blood T cell repertoires in COVID-19. Study in general: Spain, Italy and the United States supplied samples that represented acute and convalescent COVID-19.

Original processing notes: For nucleated cells, counts were estimated from reference gene primer amplification. Sequenced by immunoSEQ multiplex PCR; TCRdb stores in-frame clones only, minus some. V, J and clone size derive from that table, while D and trimming were established from the DNA sequence. Among around 120,000 clones, 90% were seen once, and the ten largest hold under 4.5%. Patients at the Seattle site were enrolled during active infection and followed longitudinally. The origin of this receptor is a woman in her fifties or sixties with COVID-19, enrolled during active disease. The rearrangement joins TRBV6-1 to TRBJ1-1; 8 bases are shared with TRBD1. Sequencing input: peripheral blood. CDR3 DNA: TGTGCCAGCAGTTATGGACAGGGAGCTTTCTTT. Encoded protein: CASSYGQGAFF.